Below, one T cell receptor beta chain is given with its context. Antigen specificity is unknown. The people who gave samples were healthy Caucasians from Russia, aged about 6 to 100. Per individual sample, total RNA of at least 6 micrograms was extracted. This sample was included in a study of blood T cells in healthy people across ages. The wider study: Capture via template switching afforded approximately one barcoded beta molecule per two T cells. General study results and limits: The study found more naive CD4+ cells and higher diversity in long-lived than aged donors.

V was clipped by 6 bases and J by 0 bases, with 8 bases between them. Germline V gene data show CDR1 as DFQATT and CDR2 as SNEGSKA (reference sequence). The length of the CDR3 is 13 residues. It was with a sample-barcoded 5' primer and a J-beta primer mix that a second PCR of roughly 6 to 11 cycles was run. MiXCR was run by TCRdb on the 5' RACE reads, yielding one entry per CDR3 protein. The sample records hundreds of thousands of distinct CDR3 sequences, about 48% being singletons. The specimen sequenced was blood. The sequence was collected from a man aged 80 or over in good health. V gene TRBV20-1 combines with J gene TRBJ1-4, with D tentatively TRBD1 (6 bases). The chain's CDR3 is CSAGQSTNEKLFF. CDR3 bases: TGCAGTGCCGGACAGTCAACTAATGAAAAACTGTTTTTT.